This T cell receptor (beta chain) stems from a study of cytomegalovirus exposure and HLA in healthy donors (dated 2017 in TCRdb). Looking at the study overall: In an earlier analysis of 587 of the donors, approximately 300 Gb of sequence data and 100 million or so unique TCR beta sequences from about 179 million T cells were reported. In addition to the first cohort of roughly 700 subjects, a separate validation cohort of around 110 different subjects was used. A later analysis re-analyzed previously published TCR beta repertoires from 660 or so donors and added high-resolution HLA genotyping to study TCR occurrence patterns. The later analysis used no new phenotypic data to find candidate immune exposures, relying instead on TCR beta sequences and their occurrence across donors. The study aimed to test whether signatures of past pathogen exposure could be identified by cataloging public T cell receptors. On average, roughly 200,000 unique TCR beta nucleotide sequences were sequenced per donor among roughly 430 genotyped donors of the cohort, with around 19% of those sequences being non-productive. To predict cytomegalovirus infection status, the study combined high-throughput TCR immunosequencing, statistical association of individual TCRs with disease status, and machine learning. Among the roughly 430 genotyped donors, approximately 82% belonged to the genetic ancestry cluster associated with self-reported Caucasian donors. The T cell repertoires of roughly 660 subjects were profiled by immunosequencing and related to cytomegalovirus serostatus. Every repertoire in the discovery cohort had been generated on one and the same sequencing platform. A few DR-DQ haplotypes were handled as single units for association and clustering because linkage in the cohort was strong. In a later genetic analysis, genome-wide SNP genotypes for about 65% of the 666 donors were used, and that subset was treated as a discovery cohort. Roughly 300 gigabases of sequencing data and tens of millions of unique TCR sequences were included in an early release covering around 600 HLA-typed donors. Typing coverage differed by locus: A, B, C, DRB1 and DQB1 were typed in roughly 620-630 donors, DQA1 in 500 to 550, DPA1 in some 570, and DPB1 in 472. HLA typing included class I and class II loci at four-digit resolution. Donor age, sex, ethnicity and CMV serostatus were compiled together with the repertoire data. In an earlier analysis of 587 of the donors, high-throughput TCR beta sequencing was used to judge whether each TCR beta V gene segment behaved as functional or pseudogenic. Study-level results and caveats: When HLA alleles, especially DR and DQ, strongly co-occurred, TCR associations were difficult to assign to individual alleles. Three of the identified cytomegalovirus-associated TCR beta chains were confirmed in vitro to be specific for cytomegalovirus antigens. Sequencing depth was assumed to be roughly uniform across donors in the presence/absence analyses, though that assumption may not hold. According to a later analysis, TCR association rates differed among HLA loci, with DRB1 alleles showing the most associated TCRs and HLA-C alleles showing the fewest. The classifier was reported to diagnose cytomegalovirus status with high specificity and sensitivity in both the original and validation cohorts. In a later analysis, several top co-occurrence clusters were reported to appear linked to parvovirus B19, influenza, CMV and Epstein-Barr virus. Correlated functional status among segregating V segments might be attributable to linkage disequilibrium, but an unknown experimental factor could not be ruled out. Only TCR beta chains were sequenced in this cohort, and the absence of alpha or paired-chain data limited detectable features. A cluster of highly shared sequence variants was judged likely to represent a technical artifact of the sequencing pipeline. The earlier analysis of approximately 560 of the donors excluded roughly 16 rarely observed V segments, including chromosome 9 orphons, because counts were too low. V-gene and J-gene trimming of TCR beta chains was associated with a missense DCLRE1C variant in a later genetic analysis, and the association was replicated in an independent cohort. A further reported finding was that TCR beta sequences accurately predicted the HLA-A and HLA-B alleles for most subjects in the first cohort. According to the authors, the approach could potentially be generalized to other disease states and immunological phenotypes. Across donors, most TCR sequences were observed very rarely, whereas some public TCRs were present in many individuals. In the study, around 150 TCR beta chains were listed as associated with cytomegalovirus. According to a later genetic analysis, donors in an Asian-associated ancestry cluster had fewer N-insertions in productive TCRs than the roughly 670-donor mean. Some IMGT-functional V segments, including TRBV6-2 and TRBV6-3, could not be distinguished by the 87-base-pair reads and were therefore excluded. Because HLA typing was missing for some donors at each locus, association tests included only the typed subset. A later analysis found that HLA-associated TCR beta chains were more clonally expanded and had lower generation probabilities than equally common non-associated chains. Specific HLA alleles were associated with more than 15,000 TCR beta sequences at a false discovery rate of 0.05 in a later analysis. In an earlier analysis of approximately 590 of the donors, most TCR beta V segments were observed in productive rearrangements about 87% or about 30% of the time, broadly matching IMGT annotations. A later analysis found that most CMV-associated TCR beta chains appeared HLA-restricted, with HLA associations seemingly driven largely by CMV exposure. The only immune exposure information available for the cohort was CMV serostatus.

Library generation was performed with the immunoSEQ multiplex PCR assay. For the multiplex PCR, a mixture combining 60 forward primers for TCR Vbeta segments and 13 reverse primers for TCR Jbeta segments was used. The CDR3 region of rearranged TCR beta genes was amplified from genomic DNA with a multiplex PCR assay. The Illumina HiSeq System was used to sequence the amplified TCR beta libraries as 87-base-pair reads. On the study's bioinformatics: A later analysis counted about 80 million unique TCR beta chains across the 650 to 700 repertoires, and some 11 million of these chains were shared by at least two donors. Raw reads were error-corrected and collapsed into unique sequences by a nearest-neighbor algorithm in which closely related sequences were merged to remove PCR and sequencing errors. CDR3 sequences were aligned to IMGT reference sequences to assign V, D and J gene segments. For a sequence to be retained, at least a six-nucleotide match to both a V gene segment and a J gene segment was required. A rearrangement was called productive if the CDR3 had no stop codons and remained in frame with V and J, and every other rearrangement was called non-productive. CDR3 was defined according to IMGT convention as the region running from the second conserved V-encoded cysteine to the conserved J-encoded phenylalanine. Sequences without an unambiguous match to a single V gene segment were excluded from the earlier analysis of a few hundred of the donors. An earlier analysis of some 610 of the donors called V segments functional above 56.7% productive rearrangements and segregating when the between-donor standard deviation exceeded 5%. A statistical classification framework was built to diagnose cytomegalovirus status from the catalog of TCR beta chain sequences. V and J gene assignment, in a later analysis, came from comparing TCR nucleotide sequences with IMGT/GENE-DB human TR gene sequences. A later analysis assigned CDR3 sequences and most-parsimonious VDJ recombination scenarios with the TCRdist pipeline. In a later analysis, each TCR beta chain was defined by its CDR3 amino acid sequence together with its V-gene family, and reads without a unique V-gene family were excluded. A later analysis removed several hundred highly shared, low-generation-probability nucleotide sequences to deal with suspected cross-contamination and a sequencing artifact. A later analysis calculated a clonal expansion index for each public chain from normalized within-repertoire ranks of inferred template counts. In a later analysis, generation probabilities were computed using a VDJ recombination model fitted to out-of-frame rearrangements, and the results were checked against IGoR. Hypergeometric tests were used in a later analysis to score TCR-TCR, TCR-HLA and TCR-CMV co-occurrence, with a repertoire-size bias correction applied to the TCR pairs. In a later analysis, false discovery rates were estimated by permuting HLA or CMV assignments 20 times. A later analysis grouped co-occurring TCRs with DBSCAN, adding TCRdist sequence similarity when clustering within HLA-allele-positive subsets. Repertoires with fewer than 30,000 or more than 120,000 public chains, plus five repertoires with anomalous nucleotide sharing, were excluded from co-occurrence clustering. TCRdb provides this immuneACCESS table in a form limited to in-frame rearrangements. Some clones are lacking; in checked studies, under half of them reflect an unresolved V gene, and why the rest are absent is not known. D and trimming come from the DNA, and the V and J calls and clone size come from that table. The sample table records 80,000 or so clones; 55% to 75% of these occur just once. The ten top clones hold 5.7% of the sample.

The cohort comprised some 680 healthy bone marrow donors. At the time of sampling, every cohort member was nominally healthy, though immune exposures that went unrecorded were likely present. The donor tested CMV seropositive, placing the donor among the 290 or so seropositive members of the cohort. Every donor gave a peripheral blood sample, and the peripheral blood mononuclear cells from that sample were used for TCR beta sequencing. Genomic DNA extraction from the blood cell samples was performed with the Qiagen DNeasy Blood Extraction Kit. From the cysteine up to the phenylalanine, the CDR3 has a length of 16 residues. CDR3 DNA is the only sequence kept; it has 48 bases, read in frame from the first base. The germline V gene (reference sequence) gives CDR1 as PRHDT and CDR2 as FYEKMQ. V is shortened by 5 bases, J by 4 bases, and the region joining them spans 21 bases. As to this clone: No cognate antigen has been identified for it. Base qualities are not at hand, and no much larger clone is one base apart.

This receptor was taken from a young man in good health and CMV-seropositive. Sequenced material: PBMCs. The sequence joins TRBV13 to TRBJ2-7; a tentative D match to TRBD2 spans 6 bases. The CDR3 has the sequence CASSILPTAGMYEQYF. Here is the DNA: TGTGCCAGCAGCATTTTACCCACGGCGGGGATGTACGAGCAGTACTTC.